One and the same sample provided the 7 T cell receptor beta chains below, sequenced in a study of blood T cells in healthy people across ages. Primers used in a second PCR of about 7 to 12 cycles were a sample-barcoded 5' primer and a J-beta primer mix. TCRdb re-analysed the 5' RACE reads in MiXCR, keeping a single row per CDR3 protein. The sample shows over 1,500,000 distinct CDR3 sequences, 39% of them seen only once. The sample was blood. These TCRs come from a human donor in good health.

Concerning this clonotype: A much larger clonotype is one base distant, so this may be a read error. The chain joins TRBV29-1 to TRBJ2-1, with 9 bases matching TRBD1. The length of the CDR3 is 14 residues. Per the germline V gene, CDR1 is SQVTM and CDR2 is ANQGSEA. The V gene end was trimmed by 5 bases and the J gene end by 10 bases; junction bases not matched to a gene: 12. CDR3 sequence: CSVTETGGSYEQFF. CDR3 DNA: TGCAGCGTTACCGAGACAGGGGGATCCTACGAGCAGTTCTTC.

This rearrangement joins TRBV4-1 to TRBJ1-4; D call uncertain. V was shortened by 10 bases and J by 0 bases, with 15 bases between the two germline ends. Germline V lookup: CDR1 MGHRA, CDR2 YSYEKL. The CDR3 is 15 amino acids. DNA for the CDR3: TGCGCCACCTCCAGCATAGCTACAACTAATGAAAAACTGTTTTTT. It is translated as CATSSIATTNEKLFF.

The CDR3 nucleotides are TGTGCCAGCAGTTACGGGAGAGGGTTCAACACTGAAGCTTTCTTT. It yields the protein CASSYGRGFNTEAFF. V gene TRBV6-6 combines with J gene TRBJ1-1; D remains unclear. Germline loops: CDR1 MNHNY, CDR2 SVGAGI (reference sequence). Between the trimmed V and J ends, which lost 2 bases and 2 bases, there was a span of 12 bases. The CDR3 runs 15 residues.

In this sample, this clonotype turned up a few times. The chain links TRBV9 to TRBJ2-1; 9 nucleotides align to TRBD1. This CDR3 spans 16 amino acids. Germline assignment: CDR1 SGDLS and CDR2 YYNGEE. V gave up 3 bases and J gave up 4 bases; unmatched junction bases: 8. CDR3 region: CASSAGGQGTYNEQFF. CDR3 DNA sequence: TGTGCCAGCAGCGCCGGGGGACAGGGAACGTACAATGAGCAGTTCTTC.

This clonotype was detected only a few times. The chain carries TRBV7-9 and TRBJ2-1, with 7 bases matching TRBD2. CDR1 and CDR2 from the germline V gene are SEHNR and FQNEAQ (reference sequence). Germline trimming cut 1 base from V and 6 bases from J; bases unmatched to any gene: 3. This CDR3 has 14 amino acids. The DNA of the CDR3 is TGTGCCAGCAGCTTAGGCGGGAGAGGCAATGAGCAGTTCTTC. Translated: CASSLGGRGNEQFF.

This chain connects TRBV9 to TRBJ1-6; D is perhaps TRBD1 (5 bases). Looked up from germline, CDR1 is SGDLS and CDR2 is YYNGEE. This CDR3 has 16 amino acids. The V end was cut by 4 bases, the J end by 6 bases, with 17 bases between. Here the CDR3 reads CASSSGTAATNSPLHF. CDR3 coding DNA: TGTGCCAGCAGCTCAGGGACCGCCGCTACTAATTCACCCCTCCACTTT.

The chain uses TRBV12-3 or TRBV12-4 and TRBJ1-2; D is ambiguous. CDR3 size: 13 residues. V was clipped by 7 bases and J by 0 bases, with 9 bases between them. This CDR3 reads CASTPGTNYGYTF. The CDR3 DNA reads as TGTGCCAGCACGCCGGGGACTAACTATGGCTACACCTTC.